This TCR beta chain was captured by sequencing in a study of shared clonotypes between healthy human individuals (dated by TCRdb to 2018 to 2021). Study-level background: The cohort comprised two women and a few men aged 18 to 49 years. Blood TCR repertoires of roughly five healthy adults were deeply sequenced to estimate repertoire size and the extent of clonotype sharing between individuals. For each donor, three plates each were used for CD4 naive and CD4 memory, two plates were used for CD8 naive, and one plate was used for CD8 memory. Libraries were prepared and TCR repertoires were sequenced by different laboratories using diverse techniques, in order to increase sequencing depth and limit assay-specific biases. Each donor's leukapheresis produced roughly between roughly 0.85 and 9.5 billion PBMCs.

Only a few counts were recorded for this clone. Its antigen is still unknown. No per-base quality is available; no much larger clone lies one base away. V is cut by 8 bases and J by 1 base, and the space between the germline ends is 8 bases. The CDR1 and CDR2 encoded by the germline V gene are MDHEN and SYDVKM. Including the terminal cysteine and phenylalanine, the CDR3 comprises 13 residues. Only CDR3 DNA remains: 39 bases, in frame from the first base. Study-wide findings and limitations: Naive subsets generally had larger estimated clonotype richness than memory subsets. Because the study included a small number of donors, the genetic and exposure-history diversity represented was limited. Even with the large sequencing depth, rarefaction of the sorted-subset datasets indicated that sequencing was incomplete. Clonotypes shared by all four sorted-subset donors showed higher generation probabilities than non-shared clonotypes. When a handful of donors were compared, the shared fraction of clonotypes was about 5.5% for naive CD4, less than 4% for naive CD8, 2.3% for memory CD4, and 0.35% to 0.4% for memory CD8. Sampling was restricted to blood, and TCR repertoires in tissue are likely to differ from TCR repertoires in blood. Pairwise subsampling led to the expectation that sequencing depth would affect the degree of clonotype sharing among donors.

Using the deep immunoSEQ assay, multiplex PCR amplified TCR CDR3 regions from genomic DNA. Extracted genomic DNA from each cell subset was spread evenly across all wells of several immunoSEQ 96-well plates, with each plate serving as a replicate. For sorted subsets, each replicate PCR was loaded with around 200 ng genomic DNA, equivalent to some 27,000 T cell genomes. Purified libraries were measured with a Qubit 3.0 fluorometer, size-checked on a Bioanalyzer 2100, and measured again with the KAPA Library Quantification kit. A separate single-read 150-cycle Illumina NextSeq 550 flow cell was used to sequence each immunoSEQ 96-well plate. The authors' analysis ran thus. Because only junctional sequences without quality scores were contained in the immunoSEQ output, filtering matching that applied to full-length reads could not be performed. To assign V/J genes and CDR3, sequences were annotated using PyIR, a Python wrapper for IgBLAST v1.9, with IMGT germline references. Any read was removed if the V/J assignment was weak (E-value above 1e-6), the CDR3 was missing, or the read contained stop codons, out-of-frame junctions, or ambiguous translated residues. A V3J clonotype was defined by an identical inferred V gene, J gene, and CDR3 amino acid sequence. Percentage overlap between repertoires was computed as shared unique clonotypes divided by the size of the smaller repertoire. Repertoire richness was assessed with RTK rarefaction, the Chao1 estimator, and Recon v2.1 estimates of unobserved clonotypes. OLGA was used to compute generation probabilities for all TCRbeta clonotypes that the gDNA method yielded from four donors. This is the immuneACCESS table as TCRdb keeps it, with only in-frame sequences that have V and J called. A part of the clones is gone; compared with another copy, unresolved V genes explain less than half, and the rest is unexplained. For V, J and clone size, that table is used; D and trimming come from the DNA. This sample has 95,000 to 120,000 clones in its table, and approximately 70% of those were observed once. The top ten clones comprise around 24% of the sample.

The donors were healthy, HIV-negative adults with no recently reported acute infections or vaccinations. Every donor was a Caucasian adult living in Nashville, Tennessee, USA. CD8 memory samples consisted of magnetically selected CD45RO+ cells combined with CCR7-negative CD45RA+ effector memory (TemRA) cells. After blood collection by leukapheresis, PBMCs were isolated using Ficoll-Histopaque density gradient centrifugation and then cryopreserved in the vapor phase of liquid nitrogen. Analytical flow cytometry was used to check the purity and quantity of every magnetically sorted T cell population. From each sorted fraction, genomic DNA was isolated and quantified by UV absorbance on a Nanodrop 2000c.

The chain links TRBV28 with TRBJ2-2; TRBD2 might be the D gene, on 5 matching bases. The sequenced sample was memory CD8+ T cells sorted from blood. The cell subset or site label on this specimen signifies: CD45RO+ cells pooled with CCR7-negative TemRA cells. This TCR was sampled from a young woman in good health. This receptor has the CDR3 CASVGVNTGELFF. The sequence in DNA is TGTGCCAGCGTCGGGGTGAACACCGGGGAGCTGTTTTTT. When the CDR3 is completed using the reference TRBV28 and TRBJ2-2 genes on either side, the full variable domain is DVKVTQSSRYLVKRTGEKVFLECVQDMDHENMFWYRQDPGLGLRLIYFSYDVKMKEKGDIPEGYSVSREKKERFSLILESASTNQTSMYLCASVGVNTGELFFGEGSRLTVL.